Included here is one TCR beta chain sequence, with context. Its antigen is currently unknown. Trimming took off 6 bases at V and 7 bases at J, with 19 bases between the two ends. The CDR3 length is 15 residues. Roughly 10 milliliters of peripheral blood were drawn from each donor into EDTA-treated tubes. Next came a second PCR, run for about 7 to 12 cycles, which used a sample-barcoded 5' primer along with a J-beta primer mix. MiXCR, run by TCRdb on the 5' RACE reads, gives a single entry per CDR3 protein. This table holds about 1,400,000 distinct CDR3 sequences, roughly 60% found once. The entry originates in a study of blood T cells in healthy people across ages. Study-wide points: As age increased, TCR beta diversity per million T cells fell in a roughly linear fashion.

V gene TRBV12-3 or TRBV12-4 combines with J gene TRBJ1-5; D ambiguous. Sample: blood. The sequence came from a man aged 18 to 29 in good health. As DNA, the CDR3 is TGTGCCAGCAGCCTACCAGGTGATCGGGCACAGCCCCAGCATTTT. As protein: CASSLPGDRAQPQHF.